This T cell receptor beta chain was profiled in a study of T cells in localized non-small cell lung cancer. Repertoires were generated with immunoSEQ multiplex PCR, while TCRdb's copy carries only in-frame clones and drops some. Of about 9,800 clones detected, approximately 44% appear once; the ten largest clones hold about 3.7%. Details on this clone: The antigen remains unidentified.

Study-wide results and caveats: Patients showing higher blood T cell density tended to see longer overall survival. Adjacent lung was found to contain a median approximately 60 of the top 100 tumor clones. Uninvolved adjacent lung showed peak T cell clonality, exceeding tumor. Heterogeneity cannot be ruled out, as sequencing used one tumor region only.

The receptor comes from a woman between 40 and 69 years old with stage I lung adenocarcinoma. This specimen was lymph node tissue, taken before any cancer treatment.

The CDR3 region is CASSYWAASSYEQYF. The CDR3, as DNA: TGTGCCAGCAGTTACTGGGCAGCCAGCTCCTACGAGCAGTACTTC. The gene calls are TRBV6-8 and TRBJ2-7; D uncertain. The CDR3 sequence is 15 residues long. The germline V gene encodes CDR1 MNHGY and CDR2 SAAAGT. The germline V and J ends were trimmed by 1 base and 0 bases, with 10 bases remaining between them.